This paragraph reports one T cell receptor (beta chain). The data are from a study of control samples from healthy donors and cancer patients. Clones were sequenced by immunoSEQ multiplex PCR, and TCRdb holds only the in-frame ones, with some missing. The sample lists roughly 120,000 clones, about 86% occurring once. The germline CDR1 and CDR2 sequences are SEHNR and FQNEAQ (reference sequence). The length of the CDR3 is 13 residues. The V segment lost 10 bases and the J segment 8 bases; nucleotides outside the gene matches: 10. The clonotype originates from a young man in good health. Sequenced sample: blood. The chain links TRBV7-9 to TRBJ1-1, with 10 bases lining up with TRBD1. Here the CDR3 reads CATKRRQGAEAFF. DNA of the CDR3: TGTGCCACTAAACGGCGACAGGGGGCAGAAGCTTTCTTT.